This T cell receptor (beta chain) was observed in a study of breast tumors, draining lymph nodes, adjacent tissues. From the multiplex PCR reads, TCRdb called clonotypes with MiXCR, one entry per CDR3 protein. The data show 130,000 or so distinct CDR3 sequences, about 30% seen once. Samples came from axillary lymph nodes draining the breast cancer. Whole-study findings and limits: Data only fit, rather than demonstrated, lymph node origin of most tumor T cells.

Ten or more counts support this clonotype. Its antigen is currently unknown. The germline CDR1 and CDR2 sequences are GTSNPN and SVGIG (reference sequence). This CDR3 has 16 residues. With 8 bases removed from V and 0 bases from J, the gap between germline ends came to 17 bases. The material sequenced was axillary lymph node tissue. The TCR sequence derives from a female donor with breast cancer. Some clones in this sample may be carry-over from other donors' samples. The chain carries TRBV30 and TRBJ1-6, with D possibly TRBD1 on 5 matching bases. The CDR3 nucleotides are TGTGCCGGGGCGCGGGGCGGCACCTCCTATAATTCACCCCTCCACTTT. It codes for CAGARGGTSYNSPLHF.